One and the same sample provided the 22 T cell receptor beta chains below, sequenced in a study of early T cells in non-severe SARS-CoV-2 infection. Via MiXCR, TCRdb re-called the 5' RACE reads, giving one row per CDR3 protein. In the table there are 30,000 to 35,000 distinct CDR3 sequences, around 4.3% of which are singletons. Sequenced: whole blood. The source is an adult who was a healthcare worker with PCR-confirmed SARS-CoV-2 infection or an uninfected control (not recorded which).

Many counts were recorded for this clonotype. The rearrangement joins TRBV5-5 to TRBJ2-2; maybe TRBD1 (6 bases). CDR3 length: 16 amino acids. V lost 3 bases and J 5 bases, leaving 17 bases between the germline ends. Germline CDR1 reads SGHKS; CDR2 reads YYEKEE (reference sequence). CDR3 in DNA: TGTGCCAGCAGCTCCGTAGGAGGCAGGGGAACCGGGGAGCTGTTTTTT. Protein: CASSSVGGRGTGELFF. Combining the CDR3 with reference TRBV5-5 and TRBJ2-2 gives the whole variable domain DAGVTQSPTHLIKTRGQQVTLRCSPISGHKSVSWYQQVLGQGPQFIFQYYEKEERGRGNFPDRFSARQFPNYSSELNVNALLLGDSALYLCASSSVGGRGTGELFFGEGSRLTVL.

This clonotype occurred many times. The rearrangement joins TRBV4-1 to TRBJ2-2; unclear D gene. V was pared by 0 bases and J by 0 bases, with 11 bases between. There are 17 residues in the CDR3. Germline V gives CDR1 MGHRA, CDR2 YSYEKL. The CDR3 bases are TGCGCCAGCAGCCAAGAGGGCCCAACAGCGAACACCGGGGAGCTGTTTTTT. Translation gives CASSQEGPTANTGELFF.

This clonotype is termed medium-sized. The V gene is TRBV4-1, the J gene TRBJ1-1; possible D gene TRBD1, 5 bases. The CDR3 is 18 amino acids. Germline CDR1 is MGHRA and CDR2 is YSYEKL. The V and J ends lost 4 bases and 3 bases respectively, with 24 bases between them. CDR3 coding DNA: TGCGCCAGCAGCCTAACGACCACAGACAGCTACCCTTACACTGAAGCTTTCTTT. Protein sequence: CASSLTTTDSYPYTEAFF.

This clonotype was picked up many times. The chain joins TRBV5-8 to TRBJ2-5; D gene unclear. Germline CDR1 is SGHTS and CDR2 is YDEGEE. This CDR3 has 11 amino acids. The CDR3 DNA sequence: TGTGCAGGACCCAACCAAGAGACCCAGTACTTC. Its protein product is CAGPNQETQYF.

The rearrangement links TRBV20-1 to TRBJ2-1; a weak D match, TRBD1 (5 bases). The germline gives CDR1 DFQATT, CDR2 SNEGSKA (reference sequence). Trimming pared 3 bases from V and 9 bases from J, leaving 12 bases between. The CDR3 is 12 amino acids. The CDR3 here is CSASAARGEQFF. The CDR3 nucleotides read TGCAGTGCTAGTGCTGCTAGGGGTGAGCAGTTCTTC.

The chain uses TRBV4-2 and TRBJ2-7; D not certain. Trimming stripped 0 bases from V and 2 bases from J, with 8 bases between. Germline V gives CDR1 LGHNA, CDR2 YNFKEQ. The CDR3 is 14 amino acids. The DNA of the CDR3 is TGTGCCAGCAGCCAAGATTTGGCCACCTACGAGCAGTACTTC. Translating gives CASSQDLATYEQYF.

This clonotype has ten or more counts. V gene TRBV12-3 or TRBV12-4 combines with J gene TRBJ1-5, with unresolved D. CDR3 length: 14 residues. The V gene lost 4 bases and the J gene lost 7 bases, with 14 bases spanning the gap. CDR3 sequence (DNA): TGTGCCAGCAGTTCCCGCCAGTCGGGACAGCCCCAGCATTTT. As protein: CASSSRQSGQPQHF.

This clonotype was counted many times. This chain joins TRBV7-2 and TRBJ2-1, with TRBD2 matching 11 bases. CDR3 length: 15 residues. Germline CDR1 SGHTA, CDR2 FQGNSA. V was clipped by 5 bases and J by 10 bases; unmatched bases: 10. The CDR3 nucleotides read TGTGCCAGCAGCCCTACTAGCGGGAGCCCCGGAGAGCAGTTCTTC. Translating it yields CASSPTSGSPGEQFF.

This clonotype was recorded at least ten times. The V and J genes are TRBV12-3 or TRBV12-4 and TRBJ1-2; no definite D call. The CDR3 covers 11 residues. Between the trimmed V and J ends, which lost 3 bases and 4 bases, there was a span of 3 bases. Written as DNA, the CDR3 is TGTGCCAGCAGTTTTTCCTATGGCTACACCTTC. Encoded protein: CASSFSYGYTF.

This clonotype counts as medium-sized. In nucleotides, the CDR3 is TGCGCCAGCAGCCAAGAGAGCTCTAACAACTACGAGCAGTACTTC. Its protein product is CASSQESSNNYEQYF. The rearrangement uses TRBV4-3 and TRBJ2-7; D unclear. Germline V lookup: CDR1 LGHNA, CDR2 YSLEER. CDR3 size: 15 residues. Trimming removed 0 bases from V and 3 bases from J, with 12 bases in between.

This clonotype was counted many times. The genes are TRBV30 and TRBJ2-3; no reliable D call. The CDR3 is 13 residues long. V was cut by 4 bases and J by 6 bases, with 14 bases left in between. CDR1 is GTSNPN and CDR2 is SVGIG in the germline V gene (reference sequence). The CDR3: CAWTYWEPDTQYF. For the CDR3, the DNA is TGTGCCTGGACCTACTGGGAACCGGATACGCAGTATTTT.

This clonotype was seen ten or more times. CDR3 nucleotides: TGTGCCACCAGCGAAATAGTGGGACTGGTATACACCGGGGAGCTGTTTTTT. It is translated as CATSEIVGLVYTGELFF. The rearrangement uses TRBV15 and TRBJ2-2; possibly TRBD2 for D (6 bases). V lost 5 bases and J lost 3, with 19 bases in between. Per the germline V gene, CDR1 is LNHNV and CDR2 is YYDKDF (reference sequence). The CDR3 covers 17 residues.

This clonotype was recorded many times. The chain carries TRBV20-1 and TRBJ2-7, with 7 positions matching TRBD1. Trimming at V came to 5 bases and at J to 1 base, leaving 2 bases not matched to a gene. Germline CDR1 is DFQATT and CDR2 is SNEGSKA (reference sequence). The CDR3 consists of 12 residues. The CDR3 here is CSAWTGSYEQYF. CDR3 DNA: TGCAGTGCTTGGACAGGTTCCTACGAGCAGTACTTC.

This clonotype was detected ten times or more. V is TRBV10-3 and J is TRBJ2-4; D gene unclear. V was pared by 10 bases and J by 0 bases, with 13 bases between. Germline V gene sequence: CDR1 ENHRY, CDR2 SYGVKD. The CDR3 is 14 residues long. CDR3 region: CATSPSPAKNIQYF. DNA of the CDR3: TGTGCCACCTCCCCCAGCCCAGCCAAAAACATTCAGTACTTC.

V is TRBV5-1 and J is TRBJ2-3; 9 nucleotides align to TRBD1. Germline CDR1 reads SGHRS; CDR2 reads YFSETQ. The CDR3 contains 16 residues. V shed 0 bases and J 3 bases; nucleotides not matched to a gene: 5. The CDR3 loop is CASSLGGQGYTDTQYF. The CDR3 DNA reads TGCGCCAGCAGCTTGGGGGGACAGGGCTATACAGATACGCAGTATTTT.

This clonotype occurred many times. V gene TRBV28 combines with J gene TRBJ2-3; D not certain. Trimming took off 5 bases at V and 6 bases at J, with 9 bases between the two ends. This CDR3 has 12 amino acids. In germline, CDR1 is MDHEN, CDR2 SYDVKM. This CDR3 reads CASSLPRDTQYF. In DNA form, the CDR3 reads TGTGCCAGCAGTCTTCCTAGGGATACGCAGTATTTT.

Ten or more counts support this clonotype. The J gene is TRBJ2-7, the V gene TRBV5-1; D remains unclear. CDR3 length: 15 residues. Germline V gene sequence: CDR1 SGHRS, CDR2 YFSETQ. The V end was cut by 1 base, the J end by 0 bases, with 11 bases between. CDR3 nucleotides: TGCGCCAGCAGCTTGCAAGCCGGTTACTCCTACGAGCAGTACTTC. Its protein product is CASSLQAGYSYEQYF.

This clonotype showed up many times. The rearrangement joins TRBV19 to TRBJ2-1; the match to TRBD1 covers 8 bases. Germline trimming cut 1 base from V and 3 bases from J; bases unmatched to any gene: 2. This CDR3 region has 15 residues. Germline V gene data show CDR1 as LNHDA and CDR2 as SQIVND (reference sequence). The CDR3 coding sequence is TGTGCCAGTAGTATAGGGACAGGGAACTACAATGAGCAGTTCTTC. It codes for CASSIGTGNYNEQFF.

This clonotype was observed at least ten times. This rearrangement joins TRBV28 to TRBJ2-3; TRBD2 matches 11 bases. V shed 1 base and J 3 bases; nucleotides not matched to a gene: 0. The CDR3 covers 15 residues. Germline loops: CDR1 MDHEN, CDR2 SYDVKM. The CDR3 DNA is TGTGCCAGCAGTTTATCTAGCGGGGGGACAGATACGCAGTATTTT. The encoded protein is CASSLSSGGTDTQYF.

Ten or more counts support this clonotype. This sequence joins TRBV4-1 and TRBJ2-7; 14 nucleotides line up with TRBD2. Germline CDR1 and CDR2: MGHRA and YSYEKL. CDR3 length: 16 amino acids. V shed 1 base and J 3 bases; nucleotides not matched to a gene: 2. The CDR3, as DNA: TGCGCCAGCAGCCAAGTCGGGACTAGCGGGAGCTACGAGCAGTACTTC. Amino acid sequence: CASSQVGTSGSYEQYF.

This clonotype was observed at least ten times. The chain links TRBV10-3 to TRBJ2-2; TRBD1 agrees at 8 bases. This CDR3 is 16 amino acids long. CDR1 and CDR2 from the germline V gene are ENHRY and SYGVKD. With 6 bases clipped from V and 7 bases from J, the junction kept 13 bases outside the gene matches. In DNA form, the CDR3 reads TGTGCCATCAGACCAACCGGGACAGGCGCGGGCGGGGAGCTGTTTTTT. It is translated as CAIRPTGTGAGGELFF.

This clonotype came up many times. The chain carries TRBV7-2 and TRBJ2-7; D ambiguous. The CDR3 runs 16 residues. Germline CDR1 reads SGHTA; CDR2 reads FQGNSA. V dropped 1 base and J dropped 0 bases, with 13 bases sitting between them. CDR3 residues: CASSLVPQPSSYEQYF. The CDR3 nucleotides read TGTGCCAGCAGCTTAGTCCCCCAACCCTCCTCCTACGAGCAGTACTTC. Full variable domain (rest looked up from reference TRBV7-2 and TRBJ2-7): GAGVSQSPSNKVTEKGKDVELRCDPISGHTALYWYRQSLGQGLEFLIYFQGNSAPDKSGLPSDRFSAERTGGSVSTLTIQRTQQEDSAVYLCASSLVPQPSSYEQYFGPGTRLTVT.